This is a list of T cell receptor beta chains from one sample in a study of CD8 T cells in Susac syndrome. One entry per CDR3 protein, called by TCRdb with MiXCR from the immunoSEQ multiplex PCR reads. This sample has just over 300,000 distinct CDR3 sequences; 92% occur once, and the top ten carry less than 0.08%. The source material was CD4+ T cells from PBMCs. These receptors all come from a human donor with multiple sclerosis. CDR3s include the opening cysteine and the closing phenylalanine or tryptophan. A D gene is named only where the DNA matches it firmly. Only some rows state a clone size, as once, few, many or a class for expanded clones.

J: TRBJ2-7; D: TRBD2; size: once; V: TRBV5-4; CDR3: CANSLQAGVMHEQYF; DNA: TGTGCCAACAGCTTGCAGGCGGGAGTAATGCACGAGCAGTACTTC
J: TRBJ2-3; D: .; size: .; V: TRBV5-1; CDR3: CASAEGRDTQYF; DNA: TGCGCCAGCGCGGAAGGTCGCGATACGCAGTATTTT
J: TRBJ1-5; D: .; size: .; V: TRBV19; CDR3: CASSISRGGQPQHF; DNA: TGTGCCAGTAGTATCTCGAGGGGGGGACAGCCCCAGCATTTT
J: TRBJ1-1; D: .; size: .; V: TRBV4-3; CDR3: CASSQDGITEAFF; DNA: TGCGCCAGCAGCCAAGACGGCATCACTGAAGCTTTCTTT
J: TRBJ2-7; D: TRBD2; size: .; V: TRBV7-9; CDR3: CASSSRGLAGGEEYF; DNA: TGTGCCAGCAGCTCCCGGGGACTAGCGGGAGGGGAGGAGTACTTC
J: TRBJ2-4; D: .; size: .; V: TRBV10-3; CDR3: CAIRDPFRDIQYF; DNA: TGTGCCATCAGGGACCCCTTTCGGGATATTCAGTACTTC
J: TRBJ1-2; D: .; size: .; V: TRBV7-6; CDR3: CASSLANGANYGYTF; DNA: TGTGCCAGCAGCTTAGCAAACGGAGCTAACTATGGCTACACCTTC
J: TRBJ1-5; D: .; size: .; V: TRBV10-3; CDR3: CAISSANQPQHF; DNA: TGTGCCATCAGTAGCGCTAATCAGCCCCAGCATTTT
J: TRBJ2-3; D: .; size: once; V: TRBV4-1; CDR3: CASSQVLPGDTQYF; DNA: TGCGCCAGCAGCCAAGTCTTGCCGGGAGATACGCAGTATTTT
J: TRBJ1-4; D: .; size: .; V: TRBV14; CDR3: CASSPPGGSTNEKLFF; DNA: TGTGCCAGCAGCCCGCCGGGAGGTTCAACTAATGAAAAACTGTTTTTT
J: TRBJ1-2; D: .; size: .; V: TRBV19; CDR3: CASSVDRRYGYTF; DNA: TGTGCCAGTAGTGTCGACAGGAGGTATGGCTACACCTTC
J: TRBJ2-1; D: .; size: few; V: TRBV11-1; CDR3: CASSFQGSSYNEQFF; DNA: TGTGCCAGCAGCTTCCAGGGGAGCTCCTACAATGAGCAGTTCTTC
J: TRBJ2-1; D: TRBD1; size: once; V: TRBV2; CDR3: CASSTGTGDPFF; DNA: TGTGCCAGCAGTACCGGGACAGGGGACCCGTTCTTC
J: TRBJ1-1; D: .; size: .; V: TRBV3-1; CDR3: CASSQGRWSAEAFF; DNA: TGTGCCAGCAGCCAAGGCAGGTGGAGCGCTGAAGCTTTCTTT
J: TRBJ2-7; D: TRBD1; size: .; V: TRBV19; CDR3: CASSIGQGGSSPYEQYF; DNA: TGTGCCAGTAGCATAGGACAGGGGGGAAGTTCGCCCTACGAGCAGTACTTC
J: TRBJ2-1; D: TRBD2; size: .; V: TRBV20-1; CDR3: CSARRTSLHEQFF; DNA: TGCAGTGCCCGGCGGACTAGCTTACATGAGCAGTTCTTC
J: TRBJ2-5; D: TRBD2; size: .; V: TRBV19; CDR3: CASSGGSQETQYF; DNA: TGTGCCAGTTCGGGGGGGTCTCAAGAGACCCAGTACTTC
J: TRBJ2-5; D: TRBD1; size: .; V: TRBV2; CDR3: CASSGGQGKPETQYF; DNA: TGTGCCAGCAGTGGGGGACAGGGAAAGCCGGAGACCCAGTACTTC
J: TRBJ1-4; D: .; size: .; V: TRBV20-1; CDR3: CSARQARAKGGLFF; DNA: TGCAGTGCTAGACAGGCCCGTGCGAAAGGGGGGCTGTTTTTT
J: TRBJ2-7; D: .; size: .; V: TRBV3-1; CDR3: CASSSGGRYEQYF; DNA: TGTGCCAGCAGCTCCGGAGGTAGGTACGAGCAGTACTTC
J: TRBJ1-1; D: .; size: .; V: TRBV12-3/TRBV12-4; CDR3: CASGAASNTEAFF; DNA: TGTGCCAGCGGGGCCGCTTCGAACACTGAAGCTTTCTTT
J: TRBJ2-3; D: .; size: .; V: TRBV7-8; CDR3: CASSLVKRLQEDTQYF; DNA: TGTGCCAGCAGCTTAGTTAAGCGACTACAGGAAGATACGCAGTATTTT
J: TRBJ1-1; D: .; size: .; V: TRBV12-3/TRBV12-4; CDR3: CASSPPGLGRTEAFF; DNA: TGTGCCAGCAGCCCACCGGGCCTCGGCCGCACTGAAGCTTTCTTT
J: TRBJ2-3; D: TRBD2; size: .; V: TRBV30; CDR3: CAWRSSGGIRTDTQYF; DNA: TGTGCCTGGCGGAGTAGCGGGGGGATCCGCACAGATACGCAGTATTTT
J: TRBJ2-7; D: .; size: .; V: TRBV27; CDR3: CASSPGRRYEQYF; DNA: TGTGCCAGCTCTCCGGGACGGCGCTACGAGCAGTACTTC
J: TRBJ2-6; D: .; size: .; V: TRBV4-2; CDR3: CASSQVGGVGANVLTF; DNA: TGTGCCAGCAGCCAGGTCGGAGGAGTTGGGGCCAACGTCCTGACTTTC
J: TRBJ1-3; D: .; size: .; V: TRBV20-1; CDR3: CSASPRGKGISGNTIYF; DNA: TGCAGTGCTAGTCCCCGGGGGAAGGGGATCTCTGGAAACACCATATATTTT
J: TRBJ2-5; D: .; size: .; V: TRBV19; CDR3: CASSIGGALQETQYF; DNA: TGTGCCAGTAGTATAGGAGGGGCTCTCCAAGAGACCCAGTACTTC
J: TRBJ2-5; D: TRBD2; size: .; V: TRBV7-3; CDR3: CASVGTSGTAGLQETQYF; DNA: TGTGCCAGCGTCGGGACTAGCGGGACCGCAGGCCTCCAAGAGACCCAGTACTTC
J: TRBJ2-3; D: .; size: .; V: TRBV7-8; CDR3: CASSLHRDTQYF; DNA: TGTGCCAGCAGCCTACACCGAGATACGCAGTATTTT
J: TRBJ1-3; D: .; size: .; V: TRBV25-1; CDR3: CASSGDFSVGNTIYF; DNA: TGTGCCAGCAGTGGGGATTTCTCTGTTGGAAACACCATATATTTT
J: TRBJ2-1; D: .; size: .; V: TRBV12-3/TRBV12-4; CDR3: CASSLGAGEQFF; DNA: TGTGCCAGCAGTTTGGGGGCGGGTGAGCAGTTCTTC
J: TRBJ2-1; D: TRBD2; size: .; V: TRBV7-2; CDR3: CASSFGLAPYNEQFF; DNA: TGTGCCAGCAGCTTCGGACTAGCCCCTTACAATGAGCAGTTCTTC
J: TRBJ1-5; D: TRBD1; size: .; V: TRBV2; CDR3: CASTLQGLNQPQHF; DNA: TGTGCCAGCACTCTACAGGGGCTCAATCAGCCCCAGCATTTT
J: TRBJ1-4; D: .; size: .; V: TRBV6-2/TRBV6-3; CDR3: CASSYGQLNEKLFF; DNA: TGTGCCAGCAGTTACGGACAGCTTAATGAAAAACTGTTTTTT
J: TRBJ1-2; D: .; size: .; V: TRBV20-1; CDR3: CSARDTPSGQASVGGYTF; DNA: TGCAGTGCTAGAGATACCCCCTCCGGCCAGGCGTCTGTTGGGGGCTACACCTTC
J: TRBJ2-1; D: .; size: .; V: TRBV2; CDR3: CASSGVSSYNEQFF; DNA: TGTGCCAGCAGTGGGGTGAGCTCCTACAATGAGCAGTTCTTC
J: TRBJ2-1; D: .; size: .; V: TRBV12-3/TRBV12-4; CDR3: CASSLPVTLGGEQFF; DNA: TGTGCCAGCAGTTTACCAGTCACCCTCGGTGGTGAGCAGTTCTTC
J: TRBJ2-1; D: TRBD2; size: .; V: TRBV20-1; CDR3: CSAAPDGGSYNEQFF; DNA: TGCAGTGCCGCGCCGGACGGGGGGTCCTACAATGAGCAGTTCTTC
J: TRBJ1-5; D: TRBD1; size: .; V: TRBV2; CDR3: CASSLGGTASQPQHF; DNA: TGTGCCAGCAGCCTGGGAGGGACAGCTTCCCAGCCCCAGCATTTT
J: TRBJ1-5; D: TRBD1; size: .; V: TRBV6-2/TRBV6-3; CDR3: CASSTGGGQDQPQHF; DNA: TGTGCCAGCAGCACCGGAGGGGGACAGGATCAGCCCCAGCATTTT